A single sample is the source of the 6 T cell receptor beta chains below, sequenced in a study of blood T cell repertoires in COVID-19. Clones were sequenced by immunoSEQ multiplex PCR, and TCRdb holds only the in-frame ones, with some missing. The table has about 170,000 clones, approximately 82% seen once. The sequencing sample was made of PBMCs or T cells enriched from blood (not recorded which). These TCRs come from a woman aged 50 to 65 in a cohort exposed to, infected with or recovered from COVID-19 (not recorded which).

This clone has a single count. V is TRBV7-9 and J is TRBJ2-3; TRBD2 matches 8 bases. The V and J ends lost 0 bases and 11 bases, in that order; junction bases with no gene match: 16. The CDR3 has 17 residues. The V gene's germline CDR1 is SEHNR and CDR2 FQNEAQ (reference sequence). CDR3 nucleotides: TGTGCCAGCAGCTTAGCGCCGACAGGCCTTAGCGGGGCCAAGCAGTATTTT. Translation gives CASSLAPTGLSGAKQYF.

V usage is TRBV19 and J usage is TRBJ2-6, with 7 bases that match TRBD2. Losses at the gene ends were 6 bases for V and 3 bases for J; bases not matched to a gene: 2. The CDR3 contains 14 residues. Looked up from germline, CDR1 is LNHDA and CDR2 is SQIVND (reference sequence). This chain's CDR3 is CASRGDYGANVLTF. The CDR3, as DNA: TGTGCCAGTAGAGGGGACTATGGGGCCAACGTCCTGACTTTC.

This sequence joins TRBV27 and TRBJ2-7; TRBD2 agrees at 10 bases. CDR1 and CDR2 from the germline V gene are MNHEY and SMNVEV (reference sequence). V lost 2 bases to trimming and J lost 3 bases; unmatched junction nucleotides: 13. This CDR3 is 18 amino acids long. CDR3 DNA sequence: TGTGCCAGCAGTTTAATAACTAGCGGGGACCCCTCCTACTACGAGCAGTACTTC. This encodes CASSLITSGDPSYYEQYF.

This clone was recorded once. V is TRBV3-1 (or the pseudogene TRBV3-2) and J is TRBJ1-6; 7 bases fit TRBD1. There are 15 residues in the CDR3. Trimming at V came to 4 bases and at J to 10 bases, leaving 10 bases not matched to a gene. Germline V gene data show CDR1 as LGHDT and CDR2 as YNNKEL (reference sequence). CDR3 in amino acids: CASSPTGNPGSPLHF. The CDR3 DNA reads TGTGCCAGCAGCCCGACAGGGAATCCAGGGTCACCCCTCCACTTT.

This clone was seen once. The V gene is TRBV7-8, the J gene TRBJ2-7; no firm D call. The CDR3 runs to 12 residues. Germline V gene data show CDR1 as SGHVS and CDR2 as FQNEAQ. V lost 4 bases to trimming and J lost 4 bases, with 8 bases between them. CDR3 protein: CASSSLSYEQYF. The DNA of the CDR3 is TGTGCCAGCAGCTCGCTCAGTTACGAGCAGTACTTC.

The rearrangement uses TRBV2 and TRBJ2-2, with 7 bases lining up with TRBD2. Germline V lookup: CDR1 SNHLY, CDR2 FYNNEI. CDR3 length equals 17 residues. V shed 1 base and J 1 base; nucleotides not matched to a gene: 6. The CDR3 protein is CASSEGQERGNTGELFF. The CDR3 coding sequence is TGTGCCAGCAGTGAAGGTCAGGAGCGGGGGAACACCGGGGAGCTGTTTTTT.